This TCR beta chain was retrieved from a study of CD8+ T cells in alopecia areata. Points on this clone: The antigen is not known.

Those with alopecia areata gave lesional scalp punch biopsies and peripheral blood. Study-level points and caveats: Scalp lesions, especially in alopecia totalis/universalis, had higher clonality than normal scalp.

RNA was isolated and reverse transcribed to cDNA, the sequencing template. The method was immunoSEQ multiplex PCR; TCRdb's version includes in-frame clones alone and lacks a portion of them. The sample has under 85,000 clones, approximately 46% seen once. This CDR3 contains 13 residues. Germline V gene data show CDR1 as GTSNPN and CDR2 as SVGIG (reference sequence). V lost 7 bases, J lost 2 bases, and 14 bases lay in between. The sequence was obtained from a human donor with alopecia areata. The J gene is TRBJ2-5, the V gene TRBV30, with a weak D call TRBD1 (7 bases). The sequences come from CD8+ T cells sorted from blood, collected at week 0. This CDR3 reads CAFPGGGQETQYF. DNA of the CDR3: TGTGCCTTCCCAGGGGGAGGACAAGAGACCCAGTACTTC.